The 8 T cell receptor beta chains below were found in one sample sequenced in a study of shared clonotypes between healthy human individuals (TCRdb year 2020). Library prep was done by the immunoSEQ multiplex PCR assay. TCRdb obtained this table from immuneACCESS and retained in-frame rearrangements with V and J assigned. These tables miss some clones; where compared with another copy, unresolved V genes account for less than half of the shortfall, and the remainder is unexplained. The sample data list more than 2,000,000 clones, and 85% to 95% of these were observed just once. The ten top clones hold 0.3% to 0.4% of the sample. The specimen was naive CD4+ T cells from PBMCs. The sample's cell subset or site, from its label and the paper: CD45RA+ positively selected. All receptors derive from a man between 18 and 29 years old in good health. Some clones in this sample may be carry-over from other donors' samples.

The CDR3 loop reads CASSQGLGPQETQYF. In DNA, the CDR3 is TGTGCCAGCAGCCAGGGCCTCGGCCCCCAAGAGACCCAGTACTTC. V gene TRBV5-6 combines with J gene TRBJ2-5; maybe TRBD1 (5 bases). CDR1 is SGHDT and CDR2 is YYEEEE in the germline V gene. The CDR3 totals 15 residues. The germline V and J ends were trimmed by 4 bases and 1 base, with 14 bases remaining between them.

The CDR3 spells CASSPRTGGNSPLHF. For the CDR3, the DNA is TGTGCCAGCAGTCCCCGGACAGGGGGTAATTCACCCCTCCACTTT. The chain links TRBV6-6 to TRBJ1-6; 10 bases are a match to TRBD1. The CDR3 totals 15 residues. J was trimmed by 6 bases and V by 5 bases; bases with no gene match: 4. Germline V gene sequence: CDR1 MNHNY, CDR2 SVGAGI (reference sequence).

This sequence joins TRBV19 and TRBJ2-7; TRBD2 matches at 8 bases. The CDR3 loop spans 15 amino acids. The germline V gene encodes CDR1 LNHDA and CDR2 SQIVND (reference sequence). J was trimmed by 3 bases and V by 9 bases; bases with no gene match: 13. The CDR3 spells CASSFRGRFSYEQYF. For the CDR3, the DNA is TGTGCCAGCTCATTCCGCGGGAGGTTTAGCTACGAGCAGTACTTC.

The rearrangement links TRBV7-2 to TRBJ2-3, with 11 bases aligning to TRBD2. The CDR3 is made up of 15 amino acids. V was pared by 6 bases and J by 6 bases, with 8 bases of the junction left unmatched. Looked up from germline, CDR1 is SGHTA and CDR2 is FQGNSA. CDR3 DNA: TGTGCCAGCAGTAGCGGGAGGGCTCTCCTGGATACGCAGTATTTT. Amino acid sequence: CASSSGRALLDTQYF.

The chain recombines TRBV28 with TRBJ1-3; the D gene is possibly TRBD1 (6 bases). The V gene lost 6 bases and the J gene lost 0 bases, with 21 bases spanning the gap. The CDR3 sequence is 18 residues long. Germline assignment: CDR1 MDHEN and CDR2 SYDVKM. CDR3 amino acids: CASSPAWGTSSSGNTIYF. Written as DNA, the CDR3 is TGTGCCAGCAGCCCAGCTTGGGGGACATCGAGCTCTGGAAACACCATATATTTT.

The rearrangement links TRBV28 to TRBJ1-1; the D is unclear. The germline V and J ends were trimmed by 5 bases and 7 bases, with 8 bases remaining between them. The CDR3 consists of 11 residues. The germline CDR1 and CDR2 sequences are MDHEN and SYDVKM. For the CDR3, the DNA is TGTGCCAGCAGTCGGGGTTTTGAAGCTTTCTTT. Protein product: CASSRGFEAFF.

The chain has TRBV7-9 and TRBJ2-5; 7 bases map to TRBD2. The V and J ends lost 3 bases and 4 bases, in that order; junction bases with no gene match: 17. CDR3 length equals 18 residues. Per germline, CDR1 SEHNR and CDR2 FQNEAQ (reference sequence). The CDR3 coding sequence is TGTGCCAGCAGCTTGAGGCTGCGGGAGCTCTTTATTATAGAGACCCAGTACTTC. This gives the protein CASSLRLRELFIIETQYF.

CDR3 sequence: CASSDEGGPSETQYF. The CDR3 DNA reads as TGTGCCAGCAGTGATGAGGGAGGGCCCTCAGAGACCCAGTACTTC. The chain carries TRBV6-1 and TRBJ2-5; 7 bases fit TRBD2. The CDR3 has 15 amino acids. The V gene's germline CDR1 is MNHNS and CDR2 SASEGT. V was clipped by 3 bases and J by 4 bases; unmatched bases: 8.